What follows are 27 T cell receptor beta chains derived from one specimen sequenced in a study of PD-1 blockade in classical Hodgkin lymphoma. This table comes from immunoSEQ multiplex PCR, and its TCRdb copy is limited to in-frame clones, with some not included. The sample records about 64,000 clones, approximately 94% being singletons. Time point denoted: cycle 4 day 1 (C4D1), after 5 to 7 weeks of nivolumab. All patients relapsed after autologous stem cell transplantation, and brentuximab vedotin exposure varied. The sequencing used peripheral blood mononuclear cells (PBMCs), collected before the fourth cycle of nivolumab. The receptors were gathered from a human donor with classical Hodgkin lymphoma.

This clone was observed a single time. The J gene is TRBJ2-1, the V gene TRBV28, with D tentatively TRBD1 or TRBD2 (5 bases each). From germline, CDR1 is MDHEN and CDR2 SYDVKM. V lost 4 bases and J lost 4, with 17 bases in between. The CDR3 runs to 16 residues. This CDR3 reads CASSSSGTPGYNEQFF. The DNA for the CDR3 is TGTGCCAGCAGTTCGTCCGGGACCCCGGGTTACAATGAGCAGTTCTTC.

The chain combines TRBV28 with TRBJ1-5, with 7 bases fitting TRBD1. This CDR3 is 13 amino acids long. V lost 10 bases, J lost 3 bases, and 6 bases stayed unmatched. From germline, CDR1 is MDHEN and CDR2 SYDVKM. The CDR3 DNA reads TGTGCCACCACAGGGGTGTACAATCAGCCCCAGCATTTT. Amino acid sequence: CATTGVYNQPQHF. Full variable domain (outside the CDR3, taken from reference TRBV28 and TRBJ1-5): DVKVTQSSRYLVKRTGEKVFLECVQDMDHENMFWYRQDPGLGLRLIYFSYDVKMKEKGDIPEGYSVSREKKERFSLILESASTNQTSMYLCATTGVYNQPQHFGDGTRLSIL.

The genes are TRBV19 and TRBJ1-6, with TRBD1 matching 12 bases. The CDR3 spans 16 residues. The junction had 8 bases not matched to a gene; V was cut back by 5 bases and J by 9 bases. Germline V gene lookup returns CDR1 LNHDA and CDR2 SQIVND (reference sequence). The chain's CDR3 is CASSGRDRGPVSPLHF. DNA for the CDR3: TGTGCCAGTAGTGGCCGGGACAGGGGGCCGGTTTCACCCCTCCACTTT. Full variable domain (missing parts from reference TRBV19 and TRBJ1-6): DGGITQSPKYLFRKEGQNVTLSCEQNLNHDAMYWYRQDPGQGLRLIYYSQIVNDFQKGDIAEGYSVSREKKESFPLTVTSAQKNPTAFYLCASSGRDRGPVSPLHFGNGTRLTVT.

This sequence joins TRBV5-4 and TRBJ2-5, with 9 bases lining up with TRBD1. The CDR3 spans 14 residues. The V gene's germline CDR1 is SGHNT and CDR2 YYREEE (reference sequence). Trimming at V came to 4 bases and at J to 5 bases, leaving 6 bases not matched to a gene. The CDR3 region is CASSPNRGLETQYF. CDR3 nucleotides: TGTGCCAGCAGCCCAAACAGGGGGCTGGAGACCCAGTACTTC.

The chain is built from TRBV5-5 and TRBJ2-7, with 7 bases identical to TRBD1. This CDR3 comprises 16 residues. With 2 bases clipped from V and 0 bases from J, the junction kept 8 bases outside the gene matches. Germline V lookup: CDR1 SGHKS, CDR2 YYEKEE (reference sequence). The CDR3 coding sequence is TGTGCCAGCAGCTTACTTCCGGGACAGAACTCCTACGAGCAGTACTTC. This translates into CASSLLPGQNSYEQYF. The full variable domain, rest sourced from reference TRBV5-5 and TRBJ2-7, is DAGVTQSPTHLIKTRGQQVTLRCSPISGHKSVSWYQQVLGQGPQFIFQYYEKEERGRGNFPDRFSARQFPNYSSELNVNALLLGDSALYLCASSLLPGQNSYEQYFGPGTRLTVT.

The chain uses TRBV14 and TRBJ2-1, with a weak D call TRBD1 (7 bases). The CDR3 spans 16 residues. The V gene lost 4 bases and the J gene lost 5 bases, with 18 bases spanning the gap. Germline V CDR1 and CDR2: SGHDN, FVKESK. Here the CDR3 reads CASSPGLGRGDNEQFF. DNA for the CDR3: TGTGCCAGCAGCCCGGGTCTGGGCAGGGGGGACAATGAGCAGTTCTTC.

The V and J genes are TRBV13 and TRBJ2-2; D remains unclear. The germline V gene has CDR1 PRHDT and CDR2 FYEKMQ (reference sequence). V lost 1 base, J lost 1 base, and 4 bases lay in between. The CDR3 runs to 14 residues. In DNA, the CDR3 is TGTGCCAGCAGCTTAGAGCAGAACACCGGGGAGCTGTTTTTT. Translated: CASSLEQNTGELFF.

This clone was detected only once. The V gene is TRBV29-1, the J gene TRBJ2-3, with no clear D. The germline gives CDR1 SQVTM, CDR2 ANQGSEA. The CDR3 totals 12 residues. V was shortened by 0 bases and J by 6 bases, with 7 bases between the two germline ends. This CDR3 reads CSVEEGRDTQYF. In DNA form, the CDR3 reads TGCAGCGTTGAAGAAGGCAGGGATACGCAGTATTTT.

Only one count was recorded for this clone. DNA for the CDR3: TGTGCCAGCAGCCTCGGGGGAGGGCCCTACAATGAGCAGTTCTTC. It is translated as CASSLGGGPYNEQFF. The chain joins TRBV7-8 to TRBJ2-1; 7 positions agree with TRBD2. The CDR3 is 15 amino acids. Germline CDR1 reads SGHVS; CDR2 reads FQNEAQ. The V and J ends lost 5 bases and 2 bases, in that order; junction bases with no gene match: 6.

The chain joins TRBV10-3 to TRBJ1-1; TRBD1 might be the D (5 bases). The CDR3 totals 12 residues. The germline gives CDR1 ENHRY, CDR2 SYGVKD. V was shortened by 11 bases and J by 9 bases, with 19 bases between the two germline ends. Written as DNA, the CDR3 is TGTGCCGCCGCAACCTGGGGCGGACAAGCTTTCTTT. Translation gives CAAATWGGQAFF.

In DNA, the CDR3 is TGTGCCAGCAGTGTCACAGCCCCTAGCACAGATACGCAGTATTTT. This codes for CASSVTAPSTDTQYF. This chain joins TRBV27 and TRBJ2-3; D gene ambiguous. The germline gives CDR1 MNHEY, CDR2 SMNVEV (reference sequence). The CDR3 sequence is 15 residues long. With 5 bases removed from V and 0 bases from J, the gap between germline ends came to 12 bases.

The V call is TRBV6-1, the J call TRBJ2-7, with 7 bases fitting TRBD1. The CDR3 spans 15 residues. Per germline, CDR1 MNHNS and CDR2 SASEGT. V lost 0 bases to trimming and J lost 3 bases; unmatched junction nucleotides: 5. The chain's CDR3 is CASSEATGTVYEQYF. In DNA, the CDR3 is TGTGCCAGCAGTGAAGCGACCGGGACAGTCTACGAGCAGTACTTC.

V gene TRBV6-5 combines with J gene TRBJ1-3; D gene unclear. CDR1 and CDR2 (germline): MNHEY, SVGAGI. V shed 6 bases and J shed 0 bases, with 9 bases lying between them. There are 14 residues in the CDR3. The DNA of the CDR3 is TGTGCCAGCAGAAAACAAGACTCTGGAAACACCATATATTTT. Translating it yields CASRKQDSGNTIYF.

This clone was seen only a few times. This chain uses TRBV7-9 with TRBJ2-7; D not resolved. V was cut by 5 bases and J by 4 bases, with 9 bases left in between. CDR3 size: 12 residues. The V gene's germline CDR1 is SEHNR and CDR2 FQNEAQ (reference sequence). Written as DNA, the CDR3 is TGTGCCAGCAGCAAAGTACTGTACGAGCAGTACTTC. Amino acid sequence: CASSKVLYEQYF.

The chain combines TRBV4-2 with TRBJ1-4, with 8 bases lining up with TRBD1. The CDR3 contains 20 residues. Germline V CDR1 and CDR2: LGHNA, YNFKEQ. Trimming cost V 2 bases and J 0 bases; bases outside gene matches: 14. CDR3 bases: TGTGCCAGCAGCCAACCCGGGACAGGTAGGTCCCCTGCAACTAATGAAAAACTGTTTTTT. Amino acids: CASSQPGTGRSPATNEKLFF.

The chain is built from TRBV5-5 and TRBJ2-1; D ambiguous. Trimming took 1 base from V and 6 from J, leaving 20 bases between them. Germline V gene data show CDR1 as SGHKS and CDR2 as YYEKEE (reference sequence). The CDR3 extends over 17 amino acids. In DNA, the CDR3 is TGTGCCAGCAGCTTGTCGTTTGTAAAGTGGGTGGGCAATGAGCAGTTCTTC. It yields the protein CASSLSFVKWVGNEQFF.

The CDR3 coding sequence is TGTGCCAGCAGTAGAACTGGACTAGCGGGAGGGAGCTCCTACGAGCAGTACTTC. Its protein is CASSRTGLAGGSSYEQYF. This chain joins TRBV25-1 and TRBJ2-7; the match to TRBD2 covers 15 bases. The CDR3 runs to 18 residues. The trim removed 5 bases at V and 0 bases at J, leaving 8 bases unmatched. Germline CDR1 and CDR2: MGHDK and SYGVNS.

This clone was counted once. The CDR3 bases are TGTGCCAGCAGCCCCAACTATAGGAACACTGAAGCTTTCTTT. Protein: CASSPNYRNTEAFF. The chain uses TRBV7-8 and TRBJ1-1; unclear D gene. The V and J ends lost 5 bases and 1 base respectively, with 11 bases between them. The CDR3 length is 14 residues. The germline gives CDR1 SGHVS, CDR2 FQNEAQ.

The J gene is TRBJ2-5, the V gene TRBV9; no clear D gene. CDR3 size: 13 residues. Deletions cut 1 base from V and 1 base from J, with 5 bases between. Looked up from germline, CDR1 is SGDLS and CDR2 is YYNGEE. The CDR3 DNA follows: TGTGCCAGCAGCGTATACACCCAAGAGACCCAGTACTTC. This translates into CASSVYTQETQYF. Looking up the rest from reference TRBV9 and TRBJ2-5 gives the full variable domain: DSGVTQTPKHLITATGQRVTLRCSPRSGDLSVYWYQQSLDQGLQFLIQYYNGEERAKGNILERFSAQQFPDLHSELNLSSLELGDSALYFCASSVYTQETQYFGPGTRLLVL.

The chain employs TRBV7-6 and TRBJ2-5; D gene unclear. Germline lookup yields CDR1 SGHVS and CDR2 FNYEAQ. V gave up 0 bases and J gave up 5 bases, with 16 bases separating them. The CDR3 totals 16 residues. The CDR3 DNA follows: TGTGCCAGCAGCTTAGCACTTGTCCAGGATGGGGAGACCCAGTACTTC. This encodes CASSLALVQDGETQYF.

Notes on this clone: The junction shows a germline mismatch at one end, possibly a read error. The rearrangement uses TRBV7-7 and TRBJ2-5, with TRBD2 matching 11 bases. From germline, CDR1 is SSHAT and CDR2 FNYEAQ (reference sequence). The CDR3 consists of 15 residues. As DNA, the CDR3 is TGTGCTAGCAGCCCTAGCGGGGGGTCTCAAGAGACCCAGTACTTC. Translated, it gives CASSPSGGSQETQYF.

The gene calls are TRBV7-3 and TRBJ2-1, with 10 bases aligning to TRBD2. This CDR3 comprises 16 residues. Germline V gene data show CDR1 as SGHTA and CDR2 as FQGTGA. V trimming: 1 base; J trimming: 1 base; junction bases outside the gene matches: 1. The chain's CDR3 is CASSLMGLASYNEQFF. CDR3 nucleotides: TGTGCCAGCAGCTTAATGGGACTAGCGTCCTACAATGAGCAGTTCTTC.

The chain joins TRBV11-2 to TRBJ2-7; perhaps TRBD2 as D (5 bases). This CDR3 contains 15 residues. Germline lookup yields CDR1 SGHAT and CDR2 FQNNGV. Trimming took off 0 bases at V and 0 bases at J, with 9 bases between the two ends. The CDR3 coding sequence is TGTGCCAGCAGCTTAGAGGGCGGGTTCTCCTACGAGCAGTACTTC. This sequence encodes CASSLEGGFSYEQYF.

The chain couples TRBV11-2 to TRBJ2-2; D unclear. CDR3 length equals 13 residues. Germline V gives CDR1 SGHAT, CDR2 FQNNGV. V shed 3 bases and J shed 6 bases, with 8 bases lying between them. This CDR3 is CASSFQEAGELFF. Written as DNA, the CDR3 is TGTGCCAGCAGCTTCCAAGAGGCCGGGGAGCTGTTTTTT.

The gene calls are TRBV2 and TRBJ1-2; 7 nucleotides line up with TRBD1. CDR1 SNHLY and CDR2 FYNNEI come from the germline V gene. The CDR3 spans 12 residues. Unmatched junction bases numbered 5, after V lost 10 bases and J lost 3 bases. In nucleotides, the CDR3 is TGTGCCACCCTGGGGACAGACTATGGCTACACCTTC. Translating it yields CATLGTDYGYTF.

The genes are TRBV2 and TRBJ1-5; D is unclear. Germline CDR1 reads SNHLY; CDR2 reads FYNNEI. This CDR3 contains 14 residues. Trimming left V 2 bases short and J 7 bases short, with 12 bases between. The chain's CDR3 is CASSEQSSGQPQHF. The CDR3 coding sequence is TGTGCCAGCAGTGAACAGTCATCGGGGCAGCCCCAGCATTTT. The full variable domain, rest sourced from reference TRBV2 and TRBJ1-5, is EPEVTQTPSHQVTQMGQEVILRCVPISNHLYFYWYRQILGQKVEFLVSFYNNEISEKSEIFDDQFSVERPDGSNFTLKIRSTKLEDSAMYFCASSEQSSGQPQHFGDGTRLSIL.

This sequence joins TRBV5-4 and TRBJ1-6; TRBD1 aligns across 11 bases. Germline V gene sequence: CDR1 SGHNT, CDR2 YYREEE (reference sequence). This CDR3 is 15 amino acids long. The junction had 6 bases not matched to a gene; V was cut back by 4 bases and J by 9 bases. Here the CDR3 DNA reads TGTGCCAGCAGCCCCGGGACAGGGGGGATTTCACCCCTCCACTTT. Translated: CASSPGTGGISPLHF.